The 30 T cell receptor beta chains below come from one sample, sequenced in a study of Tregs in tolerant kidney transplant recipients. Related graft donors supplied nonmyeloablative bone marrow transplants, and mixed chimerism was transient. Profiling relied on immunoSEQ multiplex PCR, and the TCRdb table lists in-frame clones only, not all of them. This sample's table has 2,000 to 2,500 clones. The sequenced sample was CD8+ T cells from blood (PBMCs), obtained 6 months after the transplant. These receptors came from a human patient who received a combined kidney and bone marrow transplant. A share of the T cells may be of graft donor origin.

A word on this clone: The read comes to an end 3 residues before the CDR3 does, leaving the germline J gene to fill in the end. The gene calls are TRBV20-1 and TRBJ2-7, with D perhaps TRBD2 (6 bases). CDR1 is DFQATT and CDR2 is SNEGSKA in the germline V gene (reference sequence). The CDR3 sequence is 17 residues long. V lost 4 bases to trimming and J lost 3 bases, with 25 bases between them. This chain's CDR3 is CSATGRSVKGTFYEQYF. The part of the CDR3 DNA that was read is TGCAGTGCTACGGGGAGGTCGGTGAAGGGAACATTCTACGAG.

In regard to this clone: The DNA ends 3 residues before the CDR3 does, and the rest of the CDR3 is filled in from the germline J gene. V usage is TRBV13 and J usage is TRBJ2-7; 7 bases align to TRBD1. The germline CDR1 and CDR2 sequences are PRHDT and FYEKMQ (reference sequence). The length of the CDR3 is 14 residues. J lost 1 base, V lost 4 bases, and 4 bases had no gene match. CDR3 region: CASSWGQKSYEQYF. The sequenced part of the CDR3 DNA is TGTGCCAGCAGCTGGGGACAGAAGTCCTACGAG.

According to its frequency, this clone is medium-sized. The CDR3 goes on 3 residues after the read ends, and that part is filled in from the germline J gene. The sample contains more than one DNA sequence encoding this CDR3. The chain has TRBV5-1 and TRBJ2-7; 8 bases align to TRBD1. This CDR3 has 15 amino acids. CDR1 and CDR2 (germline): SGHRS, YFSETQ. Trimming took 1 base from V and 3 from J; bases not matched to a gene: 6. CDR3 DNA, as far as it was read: TGCGCCAGCAGCTTGACGGCAGGGGGCGGCTACGAG. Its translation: CASSLTAGGGYE. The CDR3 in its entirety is CASSLTAGGGYEQYF.

CDR3: CASSTTSGSSTDTQYF. Partial CDR3 DNA: TGCGCCAGCAGCACGACTAGCGGCTCTAGCACAGATACG. The chain employs TRBV5-1 and TRBJ2-3; 9 bases agree with TRBD2. Read data end 3 residues before the CDR3 end; the end is taken from the germline J gene. Per the germline V gene, CDR1 is SGHRS and CDR2 is YFSETQ. The CDR3 is made up of 16 amino acids. V dropped 4 bases and J dropped 0; count of bases not matched to a gene: 6.

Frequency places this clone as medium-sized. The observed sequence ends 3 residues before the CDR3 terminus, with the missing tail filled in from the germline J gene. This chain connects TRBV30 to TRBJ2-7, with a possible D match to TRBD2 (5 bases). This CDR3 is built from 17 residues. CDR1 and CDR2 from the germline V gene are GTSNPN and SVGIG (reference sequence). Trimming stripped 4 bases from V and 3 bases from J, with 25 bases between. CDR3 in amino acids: CAWKGRSEAADDYEQYF. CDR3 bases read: TGTGCCTGGAAGGGCAGGAGTGAAGCGGCGGATGACTACGAG.

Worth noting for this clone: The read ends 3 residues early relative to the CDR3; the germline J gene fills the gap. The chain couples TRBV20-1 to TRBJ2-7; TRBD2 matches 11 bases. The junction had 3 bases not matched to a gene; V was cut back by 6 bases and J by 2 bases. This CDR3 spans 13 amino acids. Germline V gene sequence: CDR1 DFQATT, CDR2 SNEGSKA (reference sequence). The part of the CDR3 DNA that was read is TGCAGTGCGCCGGGACTAGCGGCCTACGAG. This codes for CSAPGLAAYE. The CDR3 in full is CSAPGLAAYEQYF.

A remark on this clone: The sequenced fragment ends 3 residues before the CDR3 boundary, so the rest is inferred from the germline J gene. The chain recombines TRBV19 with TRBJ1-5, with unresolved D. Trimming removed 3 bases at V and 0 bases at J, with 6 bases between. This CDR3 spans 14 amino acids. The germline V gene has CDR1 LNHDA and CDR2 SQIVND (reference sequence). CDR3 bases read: TGTGCCAGTAGTATCCGCGATAGCAATCAGCCC. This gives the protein CASSIRDSNQP. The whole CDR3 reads CASSIRDSNQPQHF.

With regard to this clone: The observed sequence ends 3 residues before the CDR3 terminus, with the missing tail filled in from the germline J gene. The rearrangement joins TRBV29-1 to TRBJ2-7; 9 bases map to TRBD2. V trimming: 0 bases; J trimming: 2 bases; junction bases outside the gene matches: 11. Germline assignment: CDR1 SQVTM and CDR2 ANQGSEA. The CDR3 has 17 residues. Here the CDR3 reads CSVEDLSSGTAPYEQYF. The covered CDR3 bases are TGCAGCGTTGAAGATCTCTCTAGCGGGACCGCACCCTACGAG.

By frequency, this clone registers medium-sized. The CDR3 is CASSLRGHGGYNEQFF. The CDR3 bases that were read are TGTGCCAGCAGCTTAAGAGGACACGGGGGCTACAATGAG. This rearrangement joins TRBV7-6 to TRBJ2-1, with D tentatively TRBD2 (6 bases). The missing CDR3 end, 3 residues past where the read stops, is filled in from the germline J gene. V gave up 2 bases and J gave up 3 bases, with 14 bases separating them. This CDR3 has 16 amino acids. Germline V gives CDR1 SGHVS, CDR2 FNYEAQ. The full variable domain, rest sourced from reference TRBV7-6 and TRBJ2-1, is GAGVSQSPRYKVTKRGQDVALRCDPISGHVSLYWYRQALGQGPEFLTYFNYEAQQDKSGLPNDRFSAERPEGSISTLTIQRTEQRDSAMYRCASSLRGHGGYNEQFFGPGTRLTVL.

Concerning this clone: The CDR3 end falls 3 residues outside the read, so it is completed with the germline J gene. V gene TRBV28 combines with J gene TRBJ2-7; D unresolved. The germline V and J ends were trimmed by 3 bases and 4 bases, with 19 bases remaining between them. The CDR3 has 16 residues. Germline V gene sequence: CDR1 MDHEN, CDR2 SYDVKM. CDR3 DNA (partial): TGTGCCAGCAGTTTCGTACACGAAATATTGTCGTACGAG. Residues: CASSFVHEILSYE. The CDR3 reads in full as CASSFVHEILSYEQYF.

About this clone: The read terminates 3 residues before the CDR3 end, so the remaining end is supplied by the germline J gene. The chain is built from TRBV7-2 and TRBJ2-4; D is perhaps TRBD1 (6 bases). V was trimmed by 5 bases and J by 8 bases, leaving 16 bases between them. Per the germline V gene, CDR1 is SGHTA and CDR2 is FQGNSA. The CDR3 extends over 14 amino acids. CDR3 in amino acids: CASSPPGQVDIQYF. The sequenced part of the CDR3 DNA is TGTGCCAGCAGCCCCCCGGGACAAGTAGACATT.

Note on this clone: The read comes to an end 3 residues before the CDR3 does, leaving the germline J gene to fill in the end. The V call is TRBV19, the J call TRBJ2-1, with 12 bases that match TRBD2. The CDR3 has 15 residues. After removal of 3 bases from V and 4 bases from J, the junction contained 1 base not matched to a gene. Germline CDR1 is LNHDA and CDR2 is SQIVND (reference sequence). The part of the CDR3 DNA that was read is TGTGCCAGTAGTATGGGGACTAGCGGGTACAATGAG. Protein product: CASSMGTSGYNE. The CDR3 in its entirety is CASSMGTSGYNEQFF.

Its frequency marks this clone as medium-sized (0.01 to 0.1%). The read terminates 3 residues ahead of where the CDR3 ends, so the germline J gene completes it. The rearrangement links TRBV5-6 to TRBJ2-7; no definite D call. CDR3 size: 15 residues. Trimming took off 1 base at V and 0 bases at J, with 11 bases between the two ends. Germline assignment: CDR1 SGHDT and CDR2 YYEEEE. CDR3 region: CASSLPGPISYEQYF. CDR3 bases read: TGTGCCAGCAGCTTGCCAGGTCCTATCTCCTACGAG.

CDR3 sequence reads: CASSPMSGGELFF. The part of the CDR3 DNA that was read is TGTGCCAGTAGTCCCATGAGCGGCGGGGAG. V gene TRBV19 combines with J gene TRBJ2-2; a possible D gene is TRBD2 (5 bases). The read ends 3 residues before the CDR3 terminus; that terminus is restored from the germline J gene. The CDR3 runs to 13 residues. Looked up from germline, CDR1 is LNHDA and CDR2 is SQIVND (reference sequence). V was clipped by 5 bases and J by 7 bases, with 11 bases between them.

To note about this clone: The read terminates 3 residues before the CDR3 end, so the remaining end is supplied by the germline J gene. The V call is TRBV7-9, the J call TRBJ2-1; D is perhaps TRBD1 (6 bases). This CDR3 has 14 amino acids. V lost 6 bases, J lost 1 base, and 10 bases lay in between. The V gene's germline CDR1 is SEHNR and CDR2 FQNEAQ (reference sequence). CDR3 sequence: CASSFQGSYNEQFF. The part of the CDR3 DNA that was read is TGTGCCAGCAGTTTCCAGGGGTCCTACAATGAG.

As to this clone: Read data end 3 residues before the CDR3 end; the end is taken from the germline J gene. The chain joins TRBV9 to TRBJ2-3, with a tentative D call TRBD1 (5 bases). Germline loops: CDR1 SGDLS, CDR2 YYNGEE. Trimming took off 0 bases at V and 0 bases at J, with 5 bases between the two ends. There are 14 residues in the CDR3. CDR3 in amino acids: CASSVAGSTDTQYF. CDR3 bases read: TGTGCCAGCAGCGTAGCAGGGAGCACAGATACG. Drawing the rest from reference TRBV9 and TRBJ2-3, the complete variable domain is DSGVTQTPKHLITATGQRVTLRCSPRSGDLSVYWYQQSLDQGLQFLIQYYNGEERAKGNILERFSAQQFPDLHSELNLSSLELGDSALYFCASSVAGSTDTQYFGPGTRLTVL.

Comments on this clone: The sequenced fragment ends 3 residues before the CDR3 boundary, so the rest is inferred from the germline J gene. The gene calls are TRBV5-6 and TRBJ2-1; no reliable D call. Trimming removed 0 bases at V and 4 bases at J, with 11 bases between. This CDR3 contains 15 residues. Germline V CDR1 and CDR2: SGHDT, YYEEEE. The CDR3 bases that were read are TGTGCCAGCAGCTTGGTGGCCGCGGATTACAATGAG. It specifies CASSLVAADYNE. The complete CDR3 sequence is CASSLVAADYNEQFF. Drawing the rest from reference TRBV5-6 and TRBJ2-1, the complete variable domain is DAGVTQSPTHLIKTRGQQVTLRCSPKSGHDTVSWYQQALGQGPQFIFQYYEEEERQRGNFPDRFSGHQFPNYSSELNVNALLLGDSALYLCASSLVAADYNEQFFGPGTRLTVL.

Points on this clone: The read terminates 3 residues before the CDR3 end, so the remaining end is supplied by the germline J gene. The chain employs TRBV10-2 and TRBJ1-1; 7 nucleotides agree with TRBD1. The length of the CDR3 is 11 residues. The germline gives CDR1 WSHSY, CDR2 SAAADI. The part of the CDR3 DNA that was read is TGCGCCAGCTACAGGGGAGCCGAA. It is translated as CASYRGAE. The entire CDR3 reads CASYRGAEAFF.

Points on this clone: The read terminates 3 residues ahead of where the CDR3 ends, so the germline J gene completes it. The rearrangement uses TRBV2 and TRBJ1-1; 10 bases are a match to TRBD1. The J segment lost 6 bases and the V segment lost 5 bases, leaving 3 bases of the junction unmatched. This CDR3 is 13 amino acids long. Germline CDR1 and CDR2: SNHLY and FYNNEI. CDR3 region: CASSQDRGSEAFF. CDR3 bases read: TGTGCCAGCAGTCAGGACAGGGGGTCTGAA.

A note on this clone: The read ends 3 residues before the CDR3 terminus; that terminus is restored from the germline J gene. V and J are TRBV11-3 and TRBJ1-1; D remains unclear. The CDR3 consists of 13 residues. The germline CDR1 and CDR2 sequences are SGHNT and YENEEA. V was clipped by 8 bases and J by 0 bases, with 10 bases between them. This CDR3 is CASALDLNTEAFF. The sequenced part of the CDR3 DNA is TGTGCCAGCGCCCTCGACTTGAACACTGAA.

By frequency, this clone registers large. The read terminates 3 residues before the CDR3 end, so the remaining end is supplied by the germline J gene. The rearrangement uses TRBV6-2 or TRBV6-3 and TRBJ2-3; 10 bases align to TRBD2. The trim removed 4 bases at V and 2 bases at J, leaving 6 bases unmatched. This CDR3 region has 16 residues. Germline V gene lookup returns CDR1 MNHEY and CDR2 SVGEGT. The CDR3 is CASSSRAGGVTDTQYF. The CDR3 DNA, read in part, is TGTGCCAGCAGTTCACGAGCGGGGGGGGTCACAGATACG.

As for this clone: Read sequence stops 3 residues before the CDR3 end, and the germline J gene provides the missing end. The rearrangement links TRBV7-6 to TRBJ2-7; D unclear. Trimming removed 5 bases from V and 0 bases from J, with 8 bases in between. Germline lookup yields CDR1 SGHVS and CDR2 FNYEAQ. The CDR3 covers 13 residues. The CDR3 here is CASSATTSYEQYF. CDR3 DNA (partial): TGTGCCAGCAGCGCTACCACCTCCTACGAG.

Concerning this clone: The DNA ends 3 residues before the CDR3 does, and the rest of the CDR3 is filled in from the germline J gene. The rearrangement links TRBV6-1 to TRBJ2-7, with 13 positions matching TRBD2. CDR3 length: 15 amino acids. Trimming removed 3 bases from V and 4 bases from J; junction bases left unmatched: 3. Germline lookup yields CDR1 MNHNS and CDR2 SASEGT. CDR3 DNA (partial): TGTGCCAGCAGTGAGCAACTAGCGGGAGGGTACGAG. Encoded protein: CASSEQLAGGYE. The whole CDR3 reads CASSEQLAGGYEQYF.

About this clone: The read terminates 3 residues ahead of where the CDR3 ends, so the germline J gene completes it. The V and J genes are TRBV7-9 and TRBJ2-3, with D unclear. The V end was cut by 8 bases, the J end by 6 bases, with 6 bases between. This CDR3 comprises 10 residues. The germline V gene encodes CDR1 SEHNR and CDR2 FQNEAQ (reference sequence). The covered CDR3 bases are TGTGCCAGCCTCGGGGATACG. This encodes CASLGDT. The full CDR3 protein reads CASLGDTQYF.

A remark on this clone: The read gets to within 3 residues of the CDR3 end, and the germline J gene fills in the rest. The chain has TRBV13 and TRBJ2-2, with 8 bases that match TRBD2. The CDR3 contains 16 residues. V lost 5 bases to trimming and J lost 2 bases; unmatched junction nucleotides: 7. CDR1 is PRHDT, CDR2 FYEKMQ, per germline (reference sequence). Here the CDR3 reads CASSQAGDLNTGELFF. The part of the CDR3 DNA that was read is TGTGCCAGCAGCCAAGCGGGAGATCTAAACACCGGGGAG.

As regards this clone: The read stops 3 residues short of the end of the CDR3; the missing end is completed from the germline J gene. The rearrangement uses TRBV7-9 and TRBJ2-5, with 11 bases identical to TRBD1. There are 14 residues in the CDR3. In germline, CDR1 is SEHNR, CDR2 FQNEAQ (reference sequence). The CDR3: CATRDRGTKETQYF. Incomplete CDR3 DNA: TGTGCTACCAGGGACAGGGGGACGAAGGAGACC.

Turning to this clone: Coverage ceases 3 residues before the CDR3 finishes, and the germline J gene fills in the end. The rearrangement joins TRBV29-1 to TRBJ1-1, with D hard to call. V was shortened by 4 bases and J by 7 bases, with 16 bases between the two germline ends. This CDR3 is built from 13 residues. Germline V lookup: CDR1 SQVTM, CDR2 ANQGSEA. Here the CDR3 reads CSVGLSPVDEAFF. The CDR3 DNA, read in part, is TGCAGCGTTGGATTGTCACCGGTAGATGAA.

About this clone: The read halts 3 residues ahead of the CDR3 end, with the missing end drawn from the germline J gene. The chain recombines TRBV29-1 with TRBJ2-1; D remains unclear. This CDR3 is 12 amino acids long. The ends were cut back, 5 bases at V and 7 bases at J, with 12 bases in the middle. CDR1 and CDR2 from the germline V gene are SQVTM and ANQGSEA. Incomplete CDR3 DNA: TGCAGCGTTCTGAGAACTCCGAATGAG. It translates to CSVLRTPNE. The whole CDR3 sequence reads CSVLRTPNEQFF.

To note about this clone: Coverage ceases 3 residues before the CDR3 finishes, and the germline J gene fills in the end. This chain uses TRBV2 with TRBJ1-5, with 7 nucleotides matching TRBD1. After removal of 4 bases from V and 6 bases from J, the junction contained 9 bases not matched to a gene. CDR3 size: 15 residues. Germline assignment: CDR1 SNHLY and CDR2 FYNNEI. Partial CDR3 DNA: TGTGCCAGCAGTGGTTCGAGGACAGGAACTCAGCCC. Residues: CASSGSRTGTQP. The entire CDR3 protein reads CASSGSRTGTQPQHF.

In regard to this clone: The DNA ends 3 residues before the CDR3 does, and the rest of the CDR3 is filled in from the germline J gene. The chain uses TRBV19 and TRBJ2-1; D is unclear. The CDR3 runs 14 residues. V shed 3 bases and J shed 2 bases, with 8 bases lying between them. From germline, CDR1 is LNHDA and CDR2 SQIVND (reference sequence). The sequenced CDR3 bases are TGTGCCAGTAGTATTGCCCACACCTACAATGAG. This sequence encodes CASSIAHTYNE. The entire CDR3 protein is CASSIAHTYNEQFF.